This TCR beta chain is from a study of CD8 T cells in Susac syndrome (dated by TCRdb to the late 2010s). Regarding the study in general: Among the Susac syndrome patients who were sequenced, clinically active disease was present in six and clinical remission was observed in about eight. The study used repertoire sequencing to test whether antigen drove CD8+ T cell activation and differentiation in Susac syndrome. At blood withdrawal, Susac syndrome patients were either therapy-naive, taking corticosteroids (in some cases with IVIg as well), or taking IVIg alone. CD8+ T cell repertoire clonality was compared between about a dozen healthy donors, some 14 Susac syndrome patients and 15 multiple sclerosis patients. The study at large found these results: Clonal expansion was observed in Susac syndrome CD8+ repertoires, with the highest expansion in CD8+ TEMRA cells and greater expansion in clinically active than in remitting patients. Around 15 Susac-specific public clones were identified in the total CD8+ repertoire, and four to six Susac-specific public clones were identified in the CD8+ TEMRA repertoire. The number of individuals in the TCR sequencing and HLA analysis was acknowledged as relatively small.

Peripheral blood CD8+ and CD4+ T cells from healthy donors, Susac syndrome patients and multiple sclerosis patients were profiled using high-throughput TCR beta sequencing. Recently defined diagnostic criteria for definite or probable disease were met by the Susac syndrome patients. Bulk CD8+ and CD4+ T cells were purified magnetically by negative isolation, whereas CD8+ TEMRA cells were enriched by FACS. Blood was collected in EDTA tubes and processed within 24 hours, with PBMCs isolated through density gradient centrifugation. PBMCs intended for TCR sequencing were cryopreserved in liquid nitrogen and were subsequently thawed in a 37 degrees C water bath. The sorted or isolated CD4+, CD8+ and CD8+ TEMRA cells reached a purity of at least 90%. Note on this clonotype: Its antigen remains undetermined. Per-base qualities were not stored, and no clone one base away is much larger.

RNA was extracted using the RNeasy kit, and roughly 0.5 to 1 microgram was reverse transcribed with random hexamers. The immunoSEQ multiplex PCR assay, covering 54 Vbeta and 13 Jbeta segments, was used to amplify TCR beta CDR3 regions. Bias from PCR amplification was corrected by using a synthetic template baseline for primer optimization and for computational correction. The original methods were these. Reads were assigned to V, D and J genes according to IMGT and analyzed in immunoSEQ Analyzer, with only productive sequences retained. Clonality was computed as one minus Shannon entropy normalized by log2 of the number of productive unique sequences. Public and private clones were assessed among the 100 most prevalent clones of each patient and control. Clones were defined as Susac-specific when absent from the healthy and MS cohorts, from roughly 1,100 published viral clones and from other ImmuneACCESS disease sequences. TCRdb applied fastp at Q25 and MiXCR to the public reads, then kept only in-frame beta chains. One record per CDR3 amino acid sequence lists the most common genes and DNA. The V and J calls and clone size are TCRdb's, not the authors'. In all, the sample holds 100,000 to 150,000 distinct CDR3 sequences, and around 96% of those were seen once. In total, the top ten clones hold 0.21% of the sample.

Reading the germline V gene gives CDR1 LGHNA and CDR2 YSLEER. The cysteine opens and the phenylalanine closes a CDR3 of 16 amino acids. The read is trimmed to its CDR3 DNA, 48 bases read in frame from base 1. The germline V and J ends show losses of 0 bases and 0 bases respectively, and no gene match explains 5 bases of the junction. The receptor chain draws on TRBV4-3 and TRBJ2-7; 7 junctional bases match TRBD2. The origin of this receptor is a human donor with Susac syndrome. The sequencing input was CD8+ T cells from PBMCs. The CDR3 sequence is CASSQDLGGSSYEQYF. The DNA reads as follows: TGCGCCAGCAGCCAAGATCTCGGGGGGTCCTCCTACGAGCAGTACTTC.